The sequence of this T cell receptor beta chain was determined in a study of blood T cell repertoires in COVID-19. Whole-study context: Collection of acute and convalescent COVID-19 samples took place in the United States, Italy and Spain. The analysed material was cDNA or gDNA that came from T cells, B-cell-depleted T cells, or PBMCs.

A Seattle source enrolled patients during active infection and followed them longitudinally. In the original workflow: Reference gene primer amplification gave estimated nucleated cell counts. The data were produced by immunoSEQ multiplex PCR, yet TCRdb's version contains in-frame clones alone and is incomplete. That table supplies the V and J calls and clone size; D and trimming were determined from the DNA. The sample has approximately 120,000 clones, roughly nine tenths seen once; the top ten hold 2.1%. This CDR3 has 15 amino acids. V was clipped by 3 bases and J by 3 bases; unmatched bases: 5. Germline V gives CDR1 SGDLS, CDR2 YYNGEE.

The source is a man over 45 with COVID-19, enrolled during active disease. Material: peripheral blood. This chain connects TRBV9 to TRBJ2-1, with TRBD2 matching over 8 bases. The CDR3 DNA reads TGTGCCAGCAGCGCAACTAGCGGATACTACAATGAGCAGTTCTTC. Translating gives CASSATSGYYNEQFF.